The 27 T cell receptor beta chains below come from one sample, sequenced in a study of blood T cell repertoires in COVID-19 (dated by TCRdb to about 2020). Receptor amplification or capture employed the immunoSEQ multiplex PCR assay. TCRdb holds this immuneACCESS table with in-frame rearrangements only. Some clones are missing; in checked studies, unresolved V genes explain under half, and the rest has no known cause. In all, the sample holds about 50,000 clones, and roughly four fifths of those were seen once. Of the sample, roughly 2.5% falls within the top ten clones. What was sequenced was peripheral blood. These receptor sequences come from a woman in her fifties or sixties with acute or convalescent COVID-19.

V usage is TRBV7-2 and J usage is TRBJ2-3, with 11 bases lining up with TRBD2. The germline CDR1 and CDR2 sequences are SGHTA and FQGNSA. The V and J ends lost 5 bases and 3 bases, in that order; junction bases with no gene match: 7. The CDR3 runs to 16 residues. This CDR3 reads CASSRTSGGLTDTQYF. The CDR3 DNA sequence: TGTGCCAGCAGCCGCACTAGCGGGGGTCTGACAGATACGCAGTATTTT.

The rearrangement links TRBV28 to TRBJ2-3; the match to TRBD2 covers 13 bases. Trimming removed 8 bases from V and 4 bases from J; junction bases left unmatched: 0. This CDR3 comprises 13 residues. Looked up from germline, CDR1 is MDHEN and CDR2 is SYDVKM. CDR3 in DNA: TGTGCCAGCGGACTAGCGGGAGCAGATACGCAGTATTTT. This encodes CASGLAGADTQYF.

The chain joins TRBV3-1 (or the pseudogene TRBV3-2) to TRBJ2-1; TRBD1 matches 7 bases. In germline, CDR1 is LGHDT, CDR2 YNNKEL (reference sequence). After removal of 4 bases from V and 0 bases from J, the junction contained 6 bases not matched to a gene. The CDR3 runs to 16 residues. The CDR3 loop is CASSRGTASSYNEQFF. CDR3 coding DNA: TGTGCCAGCAGCCGGGGGACAGCGAGCTCCTACAATGAGCAGTTCTTC.

V and J are TRBV6-5 and TRBJ1-4; D unclear. Per the germline V gene, CDR1 is MNHEY and CDR2 is SVGAGI. This CDR3 has 13 residues. V lost 6 bases, J lost 10 bases, and 15 bases lay in between. CDR3 sequence reads: CASRVSGEGKLFF. The DNA of the CDR3 is TGTGCCAGCAGGGTGTCGGGAGAGGGAAAACTGTTTTTT.

The chain combines TRBV3-1 (or the pseudogene TRBV3-2) with TRBJ2-7; 7 bases agree with TRBD1. Trimming cost V 1 base and J 2 bases; bases outside gene matches: 5. The germline gives CDR1 LGHDT, CDR2 YNNKEL (reference sequence). CDR3 length equals 15 residues. CDR3 region: CASSQGTGEPYEQYF. The CDR3 bases are TGTGCCAGCAGCCAAGGTACAGGGGAACCCTACGAGCAGTACTTC.

This clone was observed a handful of times. The rearrangement joins TRBV19 to TRBJ2-7, with D perhaps TRBD1 (6 bases). V was clipped by 5 bases and J by 2 bases, with 13 bases between them. This CDR3 contains 14 residues. Germline loops: CDR1 LNHDA, CDR2 SQIVND (reference sequence). The CDR3: CASSSPGDTYEQYF. CDR3 nucleotides: TGTGCCAGTAGTTCCCCCGGGGACACCTACGAGCAGTACTTC.

This clone occurred a few times. V gene TRBV19 combines with J gene TRBJ2-7; perhaps TRBD1 as D (6 bases). The CDR3 contains 15 residues. Per germline, CDR1 LNHDA and CDR2 SQIVND (reference sequence). Trimming removed 0 bases from V and 5 bases from J, with 14 bases in between. The CDR3 is CASSIEAGELDEQYF. In DNA, the CDR3 is TGTGCCAGTAGTATAGAGGCAGGGGAGCTCGACGAGCAGTACTTC.

The gene calls are TRBV6-5 and TRBJ2-2; TRBD1 aligns across 7 bases. With 6 bases clipped from V and 4 bases from J, the junction kept 5 bases outside the gene matches. The CDR3 runs 14 residues. Germline assignment: CDR1 MNHEY and CDR2 SVGAGI. Here the CDR3 reads CASSHDRVTGELFF. As DNA, the CDR3 is TGTGCCAGCAGCCACGACAGGGTCACCGGGGAGCTGTTTTTT.

The chain employs TRBV6-6 and TRBJ2-7; TRBD1 matches 9 bases. Germline lookup yields CDR1 MNHNY and CDR2 SVGAGI (reference sequence). V dropped 5 bases and J dropped 1; count of bases not matched to a gene: 15. The CDR3 is 18 residues long. CDR3 amino acids: CASSRNPTGTGLSYEQYF. The CDR3 nucleotides read TGTGCCAGCAGTCGAAATCCGACCGGGACAGGGTTGTCCTACGAGCAGTACTTC.

This clone was observed once. The rearrangement links TRBV9 to TRBJ1-4; TRBD1 agrees at 7 bases. The ends lost 6 bases at V and 0 bases at J; junction bases unmatched: 8. Germline V gene lookup returns CDR1 SGDLS and CDR2 YYNGEE. This CDR3 has 16 residues. CDR3: CASTRQGDPTNEKLFF. Written as DNA, the CDR3 is TGTGCCAGCACCCGACAGGGTGACCCAACTAATGAAAAACTGTTTTTT.

The chain is built from TRBV29-1 and TRBJ1-2, with 9 bases identical to TRBD1. V shed 5 bases and J 6 bases; nucleotides not matched to a gene: 7. Germline V gene lookup returns CDR1 SQVTM and CDR2 ANQGSEA. The CDR3 covers 13 residues. The CDR3 loop reads CSVLGQGSHGYTF. Here the CDR3 DNA reads TGCAGCGTTTTGGGACAGGGTAGCCATGGCTACACCTTC.

This chain links TRBV9 with TRBJ2-4; 7 bases map to TRBD2. V was pared by 4 bases and J by 11 bases, with 6 bases of the junction left unmatched. In germline, CDR1 is SGDLS, CDR2 YYNGEE. The length of the CDR3 is 12 residues. CDR3 amino acids: CASSPGLGVQYF. DNA of the CDR3: TGTGCCAGCAGCCCAGGACTAGGGGTTCAGTACTTC. Full variable domain (remainder filled in from reference TRBV9 and TRBJ2-4): DSGVTQTPKHLITATGQRVTLRCSPRSGDLSVYWYQQSLDQGLQFLIQYYNGEERAKGNILERFSAQQFPDLHSELNLSSLELGDSALYFCASSPGLGVQYFGAGTRLSVL.

The chain carries TRBV20-1 and TRBJ1-2; D is perhaps TRBD1 (5 bases). The CDR3 extends over 10 amino acids. CDR1 and CDR2 (germline): DFQATT, SNEGSKA (reference sequence). The CDR3 bases are TGCAGGGCGTTGGGGGGTGGCTACACCTTC. The encoded protein is CRALGGGYTF.

The table lists this clone with a count of one. V usage is TRBV10-1 and J usage is TRBJ1-3; D is unresolved. This CDR3 region has 15 residues. Germline V gene lookup returns CDR1 WNHNN and CDR2 SYGVQD (reference sequence). With 4 bases removed from V and 0 bases from J, the gap between germline ends came to 10 bases. The CDR3 DNA follows: TGCGCCAGCAGTGCGGGATCTTACTCTGGAAACACCATATATTTT. Translated: CASSAGSYSGNTIYF.

V and J are TRBV19 and TRBJ2-5, with D maybe TRBD2 (6 bases). This CDR3 region has 15 residues. V shed 3 bases and J shed 5 bases, with 16 bases lying between them. Germline V gene lookup returns CDR1 LNHDA and CDR2 SQIVND (reference sequence). The CDR3, as DNA: TGTGCCAGTAGTATCGGGCTTGGGGGGTTTGAGACCCAGTACTTC. It codes for CASSIGLGGFETQYF.

This rearrangement joins TRBV30 to TRBJ1-5; maybe TRBD1 (6 bases). This CDR3 comprises 19 residues. Germline loops: CDR1 GTSNPN, CDR2 SVGIG (reference sequence). Deletions cut 0 bases from V and 4 bases from J, with 25 bases between. For the CDR3, the DNA is TGTGCCTGGAGTGTAGCCACTGGGACATATAGATTGAGGAATCAGCCCCAGCATTTT. Translating it yields CAWSVATGTYRLRNQPQHF.

This clone turned up a few times. The gene calls are TRBV24-1 and TRBJ2-7, with a weak D call TRBD2 (6 bases). The CDR3 runs 20 residues. Looked up from germline, CDR1 is KGHDR and CDR2 is SFDVKD. V lost 10 bases to trimming and J lost 1 base, with 34 bases between them. The CDR3 here is CATQVALAQTEIWRSYEQYF. CDR3 in DNA: TGTGCCACTCAGGTAGCGCTAGCGCAGACGGAGATTTGGAGGTCCTACGAGCAGTACTTC.

The chain has TRBV20-1 and TRBJ1-2; 10 bases map to TRBD1. This CDR3 is 14 amino acids long. After removal of 3 bases from V and 5 bases from J, the junction contained 6 bases not matched to a gene. CDR1 is DFQATT and CDR2 is SNEGSKA in the germline V gene (reference sequence). CDR3 in amino acids: CSASRGTGAYGYTF. The CDR3 DNA is TGCAGTGCTAGTCGTGGGACAGGGGCGTATGGCTACACCTTC.

The chain carries TRBV27 and TRBJ1-2; 7 bases line up with TRBD1. Trimming took 4 bases from V and 8 from J; bases not matched to a gene: 7. This CDR3 has 13 residues. Germline V CDR1 and CDR2: MNHEY, SMNVEV (reference sequence). The DNA of the CDR3 is TGTGCCAGCAGTTCACAGGGGAAGCAAGGCTACACCTTC. Amino acid sequence: CASSSQGKQGYTF.

This clone showed up just once. V and J are TRBV5-5 and TRBJ1-2, with 7 bases aligning to TRBD1. This CDR3 region has 13 residues. The V gene end was trimmed by 4 bases and the J gene end by 8 bases; junction bases not matched to a gene: 8. Germline CDR1 and CDR2: SGHKS and YYEKEE (reference sequence). The CDR3 coding sequence is TGTGCCAGCAGCCCAGACAGGGTCGCGGGCTACACCTTC. As protein: CASSPDRVAGYTF.

CDR3 DNA sequence: TGTGCCAGCAGCCTATCCACCTTGAACACTGAAGCTTTCTTT. Translating gives CASSLSTLNTEAFF. The chain is built from TRBV11-2 and TRBJ1-1; no clear D. This CDR3 has 14 residues. V lost 5 bases, J lost 0 bases, and 10 bases lay in between. Germline CDR1 SGHAT, CDR2 FQNNGV.

The chain links TRBV20-1 to TRBJ2-4; 8 nucleotides align to TRBD2. V shed 3 bases and J 1 base; nucleotides not matched to a gene: 2. The CDR3 is 14 amino acids. Germline CDR1 is DFQATT and CDR2 is SNEGSKA (reference sequence). In nucleotides, the CDR3 is TGCAGTGCTAGTAGCGGGACGGCCAAAAACATTCAGTACTTC. Protein sequence: CSASSGTAKNIQYF.

A few counts support this clone. The J gene is TRBJ1-6, the V gene TRBV5-6; TRBD1 is a possible D gene (5 bases). The CDR3 extends over 14 amino acids. Trimming took off 6 bases at V and 14 bases at J, with 21 bases between the two ends. Germline CDR1 SGHDT, CDR2 YYEEEE. The CDR3 DNA sequence: TGTGCCAGCAACATTCGGGGGTTTCTTGCCACCCTCCACTTT. This encodes CASNIRGFLATLHF.

This clone has more than one count but fewer than ten. J is TRBJ1-5 and V is TRBV7-6, with 7 bases that match TRBD1. Looked up from germline, CDR1 is SGHVS and CDR2 is FNYEAQ. The CDR3 contains 15 residues. J lost 5 bases, V lost 1 base, and 5 bases had no gene match. DNA for the CDR3: TGTGCCAGCAGCTTAGGGTCACAGGGGCATCAGCCCCAGCATTTT. Residues: CASSLGSQGHQPQHF.

This chain connects TRBV7-2 to TRBJ1-2, with 7 bases aligning to TRBD1. Per germline, CDR1 SGHTA and CDR2 FQGNSA. The CDR3 length is 16 residues. Trimming cost V 2 bases and J 4 bases; bases outside gene matches: 10. CDR3 DNA: TGTGCCAGCAGCTTATCGGCGACAGGGACTAGCTATGGCTACACCTTC. It specifies CASSLSATGTSYGYTF. Full variable domain (missing parts from reference TRBV7-2 and TRBJ1-2): GAGVSQSPSNKVTEKGKDVELRCDPISGHTALYWYRQSLGQGLEFLIYFQGNSAPDKSGLPSDRFSAERTGGSVSTLTIQRTQQEDSAVYLCASSLSATGTSYGYTFGSGTRLTVV.

The chain is built from TRBV9 and TRBJ1-3, with D uncertain. The CDR3 loop spans 15 amino acids. The germline V gene encodes CDR1 SGDLS and CDR2 YYNGEE. The V end lost 4 bases, the J end lost 5 bases, and 16 bases lay between the germline ends. The CDR3 sequence: CASSPREGTRNTIYF. The CDR3, as DNA: TGTGCCAGCAGCCCCCGTGAGGGAACGCGAAACACCATATATTTT. Filled out from reference TRBV9 and TRBJ1-3, the complete variable domain reads DSGVTQTPKHLITATGQRVTLRCSPRSGDLSVYWYQQSLDQGLQFLIQYYNGEERAKGNILERFSAQQFPDLHSELNLSSLELGDSALYFCASSPREGTRNTIYFGEGSWLTVV.

The chain combines TRBV4-2 with TRBJ1-4, with D possibly being TRBD1 (5 bases). CDR3 length: 15 residues. Deletions cut 0 bases from V and 2 bases from J, with 7 bases between. CDR1 and CDR2 (germline): LGHNA, YNFKEQ. The CDR3 spells CASSQDRGTNEKLFF. CDR3 nucleotide sequence: TGTGCCAGCAGCCAAGATCGGGGGACTAATGAAAAACTGTTTTTT.